The 9 T cell receptor beta chains reported below all come from one sample, sequenced in a study of T cells and Merkel cell carcinoma outcomes. Here immunoSEQ multiplex PCR was the method, and the copy in TCRdb shows in-frame clones only, minus some. The sample holds approximately 540 clones, around 87% seen once. The sample consisted of tumor tissue from Merkel cell carcinoma. The receptors stem from a human donor with Merkel cell carcinoma.

The genes are TRBV18 and TRBJ2-2; 8 nucleotides match TRBD2. Germline CDR1 reads KGHSH; CDR2 reads LQKENI. This CDR3 contains 15 residues. V trimming: 4 bases; J trimming: 4 bases; junction bases outside the gene matches: 5. Here the CDR3 DNA reads TGTGCCAGCTCACTAGGGACTAGTGGCACCGGGGAGCTGTTTTTT. It encodes CASSLGTSGTGELFF.

The chain uses TRBV6-1 and TRBJ2-7, with D perhaps TRBD1 (6 bases). The CDR3 covers 15 residues. Germline CDR1 is MNHNS and CDR2 is SASEGT. Trimming shortened V by 7 bases and J by 0 bases, and 16 bases separated the two germline ends. This CDR3 is CASNAFGQYSYEQYF. The CDR3 bases are TGTGCCAGCAACGCCTTTGGACAGTACTCCTACGAGCAGTACTTC.

The rearrangement joins TRBV2 to TRBJ2-5; D unclear. CDR3 length equals 14 residues. V lost 2 bases, J lost 2 bases, and 9 bases lay in between. Germline assignment: CDR1 SNHLY and CDR2 FYNNEI. The CDR3 region has the DNA TGTGCCAGCAGTGAACAATCAGTACAAGAGACCCAGTACTTC. Protein product: CASSEQSVQETQYF.

A remark on this clone: One end of the junction does not line up with germline, which may come from a read error. V gene TRBV15 combines with J gene TRBJ2-1, with 10 bases identical to TRBD2. Germline V gene sequence: CDR1 LNHNV, CDR2 YYDKDF (reference sequence). The CDR3 sequence is 17 residues long. CDR3 sequence (DNA): TGTGTCACCAGCAGAGAGTTTCAACTAGCGGGGTTCGGTGAGCAGTTCTTC. It encodes CVTSREFQLAGFGEQFF. The complete variable domain, with remaining parts taken from reference TRBV15 and TRBJ2-1, reads DAMVIQNPRYQVTQFGKPVTLSCSQTLNHNVMYWYQQKSSQAPKLLFHYYDKDFNNEADTPDNFQSRRPNTSFCFLDIRSPGLGDTAMYLCVTSREFQLAGFGEQFFGPGTRLTVL.

The rearrangement uses TRBV5-1 and TRBJ1-6; 8 bases agree with TRBD1. The CDR3 has 16 amino acids. Germline V gives CDR1 SGHRS, CDR2 YFSETQ. J was trimmed by 5 bases and V by 2 bases; bases with no gene match: 6. Here the CDR3 reads CASSFRGRGDNSPLHF. The CDR3 DNA reads TGCGCCAGCAGCTTCAGGGGGCGCGGAGATAATTCACCCCTCCACTTT.

This chain connects TRBV7-9 to TRBJ2-3; D perhaps matches TRBD2 (5 bases). CDR1 is SEHNR and CDR2 is FQNEAQ in the germline V gene (reference sequence). The CDR3 consists of 16 residues. V shed 0 bases and J shed 4 bases, with 14 bases lying between them. The CDR3 DNA is TGTGCCAGCAGCTTAGCGACGGGATCAATCCCAGATACGCAGTATTTT. This gives the protein CASSLATGSIPDTQYF.

The chain recombines TRBV6-1 with TRBJ2-5; tentative D call: TRBD2 (6 bases). The ends were cut back, 3 bases at V and 9 bases at J, with 14 bases in the middle. Germline CDR1 and CDR2: MNHNS and SASEGT. This CDR3 contains 13 residues. CDR3 in DNA: TGTGCCAGCAGTGACGGCTTCGGGGAGGCCCAGTACTTC. Encoded protein: CASSDGFGEAQYF.

The chain uses TRBV27 and TRBJ1-2; possibly TRBD1 for D (6 bases). In germline, CDR1 is MNHEY, CDR2 SMNVEV (reference sequence). Trimming removed 2 bases at V and 2 bases at J, with 12 bases between. The CDR3 loop spans 15 amino acids. The CDR3 sequence is CASSLEGGDNYGYTF. Written as DNA, the CDR3 is TGTGCCAGCAGTTTAGAGGGGGGTGACAACTATGGCTACACCTTC.

The chain uses TRBV10-2 and TRBJ2-2, with TRBD2 matching 8 bases. J lost 7 bases, V lost 7 bases, and 11 bases had no gene match. CDR1 and CDR2 from the germline V gene are WSHSY and SAAADI. The CDR3 runs 15 residues. CDR3 nucleotides: TGCGCCAGCACCCTTCCGGGGGGGGATGGCGGGGAGCTGTTTTTT. Translation: CASTLPGGDGGELFF.